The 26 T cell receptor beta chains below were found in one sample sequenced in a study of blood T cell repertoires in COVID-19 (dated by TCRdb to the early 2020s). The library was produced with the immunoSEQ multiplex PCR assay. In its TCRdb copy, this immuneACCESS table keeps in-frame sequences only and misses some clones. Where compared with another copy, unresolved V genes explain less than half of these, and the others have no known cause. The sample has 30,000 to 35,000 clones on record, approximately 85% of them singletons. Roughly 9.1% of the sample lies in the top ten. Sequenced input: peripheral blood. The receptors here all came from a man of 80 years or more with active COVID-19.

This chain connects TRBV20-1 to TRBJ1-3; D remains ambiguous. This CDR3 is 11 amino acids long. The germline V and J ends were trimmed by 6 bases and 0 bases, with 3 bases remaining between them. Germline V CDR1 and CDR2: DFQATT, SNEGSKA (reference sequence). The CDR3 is CSASSGNTIYF. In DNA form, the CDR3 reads TGCAGTGCCAGCTCTGGAAACACCATATATTTT.

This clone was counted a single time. The CDR3 nucleotides read TGTGCCAGCAGCTTAGTACACGCAGAGACCCAGTACTTC. It yields the protein CASSLVHAETQYF. V usage is TRBV7-2 and J usage is TRBJ2-5; D unclear. The CDR3 consists of 13 residues. The germline CDR1 and CDR2 sequences are SGHTA and FQGNSA. V was shortened by 1 base and J by 4 bases, with 7 bases between the two germline ends.

CDR3 residues: CASSPKNEGTPQYF. The CDR3 bases are TGCGCCAGCAGCCCAAAAAATGAGGGGACACCTCAGTACTTC. The V call is TRBV4-3, the J call TRBJ2-4, with D maybe TRBD1 (6 bases). The CDR3 extends over 14 amino acids. Germline-derived CDR1 and CDR2 are LGHNA and YSLEER. V was pared by 4 bases and J by 12 bases, with 19 bases between.

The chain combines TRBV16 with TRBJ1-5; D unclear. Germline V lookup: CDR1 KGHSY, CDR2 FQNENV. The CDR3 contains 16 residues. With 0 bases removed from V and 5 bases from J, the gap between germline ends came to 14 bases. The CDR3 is CASSQSRGIHHQPQHF. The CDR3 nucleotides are TGTGCCAGCAGCCAATCCCGAGGCATACATCATCAGCCCCAGCATTTT.

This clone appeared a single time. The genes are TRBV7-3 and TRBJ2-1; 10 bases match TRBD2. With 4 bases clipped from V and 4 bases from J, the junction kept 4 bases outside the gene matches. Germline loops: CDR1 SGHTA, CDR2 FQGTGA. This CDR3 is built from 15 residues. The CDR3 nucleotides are TGTGCCAGCAGCTCCACTAGCGGGATTTACAATGAGCAGTTCTTC. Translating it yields CASSSTSGIYNEQFF.

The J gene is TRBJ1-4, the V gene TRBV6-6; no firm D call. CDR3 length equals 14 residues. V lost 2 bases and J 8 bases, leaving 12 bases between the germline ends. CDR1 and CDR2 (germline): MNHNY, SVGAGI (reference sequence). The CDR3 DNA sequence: TGTGCCAGCAGTTACGGGCCAGATAGGGAAAAACTGTTTTTT. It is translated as CASSYGPDREKLFF.

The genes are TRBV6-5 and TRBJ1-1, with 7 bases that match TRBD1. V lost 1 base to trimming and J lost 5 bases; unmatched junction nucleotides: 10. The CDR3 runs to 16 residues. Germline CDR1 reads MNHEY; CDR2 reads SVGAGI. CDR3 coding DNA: TGTGCCAGCAGTTACTTCCCCGCACAGGGGCGGACTGAAGCTTTCTTT. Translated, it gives CASSYFPAQGRTEAFF.

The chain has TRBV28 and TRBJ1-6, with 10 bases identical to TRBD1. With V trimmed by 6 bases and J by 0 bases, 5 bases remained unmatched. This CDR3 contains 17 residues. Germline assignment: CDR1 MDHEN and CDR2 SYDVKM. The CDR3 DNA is TGTGCCAGCAGGGGGACAGGGGATAGCTCCTATAATTCACCCCTCCACTTT. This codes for CASRGTGDSSYNSPLHF.

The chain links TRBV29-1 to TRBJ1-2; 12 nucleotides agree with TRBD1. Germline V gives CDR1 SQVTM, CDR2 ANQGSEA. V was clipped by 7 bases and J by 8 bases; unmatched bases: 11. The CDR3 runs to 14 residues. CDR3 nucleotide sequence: TGCAGCGCTTTGTTGGGACAGGGGGCGAGGGGCTACACCTTC. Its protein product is CSALLGQGARGYTF. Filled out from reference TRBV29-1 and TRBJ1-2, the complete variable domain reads SAVISQKPSRDICQRGTSLTIQCQVDSQVTMMFWYRQQPGQSLTLIATANQGSEATYESGFVIDKFPISRPNLTFSTLTVSNMSPEDSSIYLCSALLGQGARGYTFGSGTRLTVV.

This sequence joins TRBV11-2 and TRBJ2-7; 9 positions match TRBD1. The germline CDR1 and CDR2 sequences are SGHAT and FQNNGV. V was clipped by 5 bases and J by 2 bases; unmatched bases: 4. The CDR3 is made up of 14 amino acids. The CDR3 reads CASSRDRATYEQYF. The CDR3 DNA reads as TGTGCCAGCAGCAGGGACAGGGCGACCTACGAGCAGTACTTC.

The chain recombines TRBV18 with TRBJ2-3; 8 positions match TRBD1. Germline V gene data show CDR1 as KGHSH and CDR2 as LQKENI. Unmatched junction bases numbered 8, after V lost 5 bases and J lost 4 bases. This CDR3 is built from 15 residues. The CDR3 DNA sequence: TGTGCCAGCTCATTCAGGGGGCTTAGCGCAGATACGCAGTATTTT. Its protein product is CASSFRGLSADTQYF.

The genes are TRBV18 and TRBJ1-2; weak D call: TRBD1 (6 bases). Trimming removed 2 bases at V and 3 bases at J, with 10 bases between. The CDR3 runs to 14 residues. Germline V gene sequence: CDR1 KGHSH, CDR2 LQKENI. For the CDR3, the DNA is TGTGCCAGCTCACCAGACAGGAGCCACTATGGCTACACCTTC. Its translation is CASSPDRSHYGYTF.

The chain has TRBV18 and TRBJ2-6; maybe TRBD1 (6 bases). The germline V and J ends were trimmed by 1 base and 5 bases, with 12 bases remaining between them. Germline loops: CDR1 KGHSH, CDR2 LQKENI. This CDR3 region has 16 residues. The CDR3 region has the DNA TGTGCCAGCTCACCACTGCGGACAGACCGGGCCAACGTCCTGACTTTC. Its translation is CASSPLRTDRANVLTF.

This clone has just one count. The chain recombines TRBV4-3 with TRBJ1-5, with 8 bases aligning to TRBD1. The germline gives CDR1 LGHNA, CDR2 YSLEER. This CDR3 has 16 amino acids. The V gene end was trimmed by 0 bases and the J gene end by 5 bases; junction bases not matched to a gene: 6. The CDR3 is CASSQDLGQGDQPQHF. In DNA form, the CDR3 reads TGCGCCAGCAGCCAAGATCTAGGACAGGGTGATCAGCCCCAGCATTTT.

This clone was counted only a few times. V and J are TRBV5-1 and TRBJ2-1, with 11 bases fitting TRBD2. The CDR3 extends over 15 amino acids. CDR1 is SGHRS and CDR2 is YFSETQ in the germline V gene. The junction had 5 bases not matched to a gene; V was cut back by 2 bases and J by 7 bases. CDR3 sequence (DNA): TGCGCCAGCAGCTTACTAGCGGGGGCTGGAAATGAGCAGTTCTTC. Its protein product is CASSLLAGAGNEQFF. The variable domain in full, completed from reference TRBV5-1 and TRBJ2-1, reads KAGVTQTPRYLIKTRGQQVTLSCSPISGHRSVSWYQQTPGQGLQFLFEYFSETQRNKGNFPGRFSGRQFSNSRSEMNVSTLELGDSALYLCASSLLAGAGNEQFFGPGTRLTVL.

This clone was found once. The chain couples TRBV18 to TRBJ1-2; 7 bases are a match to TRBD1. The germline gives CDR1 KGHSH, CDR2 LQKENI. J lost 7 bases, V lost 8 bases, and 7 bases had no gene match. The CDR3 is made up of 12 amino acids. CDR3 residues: CASADRERGYTF. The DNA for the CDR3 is TGTGCCAGCGCAGACAGGGAACGTGGCTACACCTTC.

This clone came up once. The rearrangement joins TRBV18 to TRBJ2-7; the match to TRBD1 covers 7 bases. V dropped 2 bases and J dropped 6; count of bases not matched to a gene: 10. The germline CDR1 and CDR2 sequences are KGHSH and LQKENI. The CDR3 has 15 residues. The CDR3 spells CASSPSGTVQVEQYF. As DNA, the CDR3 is TGTGCCAGCTCACCATCCGGGACAGTACAGGTCGAGCAGTACTTC.

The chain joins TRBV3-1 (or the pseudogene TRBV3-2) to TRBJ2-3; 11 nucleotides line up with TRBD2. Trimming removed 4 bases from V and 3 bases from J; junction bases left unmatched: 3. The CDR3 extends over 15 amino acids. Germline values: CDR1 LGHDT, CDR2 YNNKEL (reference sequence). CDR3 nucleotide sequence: TGTGCCAGCAGCCCGAGGACTAGCGGGACAGATACGCAGTATTTT. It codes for CASSPRTSGTDTQYF.

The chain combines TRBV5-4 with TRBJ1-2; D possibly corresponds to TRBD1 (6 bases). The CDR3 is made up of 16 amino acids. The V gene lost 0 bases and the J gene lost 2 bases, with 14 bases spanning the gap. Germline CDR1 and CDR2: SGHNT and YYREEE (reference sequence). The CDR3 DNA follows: TGTGCCAGCAGCTTGGTTACTGGCAGGGGAAACTATGGCTACACCTTC. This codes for CASSLVTGRGNYGYTF.

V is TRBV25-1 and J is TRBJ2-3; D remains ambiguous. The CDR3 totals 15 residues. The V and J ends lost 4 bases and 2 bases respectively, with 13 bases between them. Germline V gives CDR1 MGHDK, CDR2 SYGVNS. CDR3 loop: CASSATEVPTDTQYF. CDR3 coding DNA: TGTGCCAGCAGTGCTACTGAGGTCCCCACAGATACGCAGTATTTT.

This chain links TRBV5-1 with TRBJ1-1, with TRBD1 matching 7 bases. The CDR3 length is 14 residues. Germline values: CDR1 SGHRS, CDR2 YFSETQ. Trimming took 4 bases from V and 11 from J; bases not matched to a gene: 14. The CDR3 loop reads CASSPGQDFSGAFF. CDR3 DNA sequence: TGCGCCAGCAGCCCCGGACAGGATTTCTCTGGGGCTTTCTTT.

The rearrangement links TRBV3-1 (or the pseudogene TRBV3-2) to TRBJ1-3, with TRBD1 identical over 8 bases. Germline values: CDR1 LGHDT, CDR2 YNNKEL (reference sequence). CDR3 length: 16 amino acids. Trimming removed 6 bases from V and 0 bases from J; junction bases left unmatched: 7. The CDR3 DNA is TGTGCCAGCAGTGCTCCCGGGACAGGCTCTGGAAACACCATATATTTT. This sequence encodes CASSAPGTGSGNTIYF.

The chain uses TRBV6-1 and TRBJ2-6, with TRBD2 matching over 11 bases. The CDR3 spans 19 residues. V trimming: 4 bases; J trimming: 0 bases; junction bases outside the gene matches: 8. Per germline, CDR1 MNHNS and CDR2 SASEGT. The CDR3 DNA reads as TGTGCCAGCAGTGGACAGGGACTAGCGGCTAGCTCTGGGGCCAACGTCCTGACTTTC. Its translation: CASSGQGLAASSGANVLTF.

The CDR3 nucleotides are TGTGCCAGCAGTGAATTCAGCGGAGGGCAAGAGACCCAGTACTTC. Encoded protein: CASSEFSGGQETQYF. The rearrangement links TRBV25-1 to TRBJ2-5; maybe TRBD2 (6 bases). CDR3 length equals 15 residues. Germline V gene sequence: CDR1 MGHDK, CDR2 SYGVNS. V was trimmed by 1 base and J by 2 bases, leaving 11 bases between them.

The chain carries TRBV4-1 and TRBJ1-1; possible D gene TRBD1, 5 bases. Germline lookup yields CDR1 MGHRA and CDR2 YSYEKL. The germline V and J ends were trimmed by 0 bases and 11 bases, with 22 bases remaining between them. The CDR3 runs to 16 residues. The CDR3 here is CASSQDGGAISRMAFF. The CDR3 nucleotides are TGCGCCAGCAGCCAAGACGGGGGAGCGATCAGCCGAATGGCTTTCTTT.

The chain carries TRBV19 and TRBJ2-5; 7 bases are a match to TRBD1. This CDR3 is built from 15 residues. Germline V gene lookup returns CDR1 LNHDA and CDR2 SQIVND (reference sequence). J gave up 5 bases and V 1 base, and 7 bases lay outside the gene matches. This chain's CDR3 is CASSIAADRVETQYF. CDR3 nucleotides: TGTGCCAGTAGTATAGCCGCCGACAGGGTTGAGACCCAGTACTTC.